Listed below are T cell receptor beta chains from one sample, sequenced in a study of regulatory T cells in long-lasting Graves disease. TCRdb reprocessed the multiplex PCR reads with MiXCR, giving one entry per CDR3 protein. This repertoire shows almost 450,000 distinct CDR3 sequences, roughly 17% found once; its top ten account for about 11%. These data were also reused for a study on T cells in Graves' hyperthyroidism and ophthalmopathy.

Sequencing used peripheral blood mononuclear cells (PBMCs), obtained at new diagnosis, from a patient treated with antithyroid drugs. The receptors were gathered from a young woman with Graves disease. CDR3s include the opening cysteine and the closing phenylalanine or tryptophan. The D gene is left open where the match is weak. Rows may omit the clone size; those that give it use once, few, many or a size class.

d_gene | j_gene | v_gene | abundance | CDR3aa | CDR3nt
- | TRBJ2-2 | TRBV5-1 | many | CASRGTVTGELFF | TGCGCCAGCCGGGGGACGGTCACCGGGGAGCTGTTTTTT
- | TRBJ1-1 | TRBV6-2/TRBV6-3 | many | CASSYSGSWHPEAFF | TGTGCCAGCAGTTACTCAGGCAGCTGGCACCCTGAAGCTTTCTTT
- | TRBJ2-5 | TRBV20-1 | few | CSASFRLSAPQETQYF | TGCAGTGCTAGCTTCCGGCTCTCGGCCCCTCAAGAGACCCAGTACTTC
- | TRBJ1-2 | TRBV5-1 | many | CASKRSTVAIYGYTF | TGCGCCAGCAAGCGCTCAACTGTGGCTATCTATGGCTACACCTTC
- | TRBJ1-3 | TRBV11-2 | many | CASSPLRRNTIYF | TGTGCCAGCAGCCCCCTCCGACGAAACACCATATATTTT
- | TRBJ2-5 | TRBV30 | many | CACAGGFLETQYF | TGTGCCTGCGCTGGGGGCTTTTTGGAGACCCAGTACTTC
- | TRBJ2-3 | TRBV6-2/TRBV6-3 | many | CASSPLGLGGGTDTQYF | TGTGCCAGCAGTCCCCTCGGACTGGGGGGCGGGACAGATACGCAGTATTTT
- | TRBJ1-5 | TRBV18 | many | CASSQNSNQPQHF | TGTGCCAGCTCCCAAAATAGCAATCAGCCCCAGCATTTT
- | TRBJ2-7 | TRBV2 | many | CASSEIQAYEQYF | TGTGCCAGCAGTGAAATACAGGCCTACGAGCAGTACTTC
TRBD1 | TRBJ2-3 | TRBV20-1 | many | CSATLDREGTDTQYF | TGCAGTGCTACTTTGGACAGGGAAGGCACAGATACGCAGTATTTT
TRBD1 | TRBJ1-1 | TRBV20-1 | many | CSAGTGTEAFF | TGCAGTGCGGGGACAGGGACTGAAGCTTTCTTT
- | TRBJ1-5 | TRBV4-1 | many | CASSHGREGQPQHF | TGCGCCAGCAGCCACGGCAGGGAGGGGCAGCCCCAGCATTTT
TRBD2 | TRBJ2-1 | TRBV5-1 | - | CASSLFLTSGRPFSYNEQFF | TGCGCCAGCAGCTTGTTTTTGACTAGCGGGAGGCCCTTCTCCTACAATGAGCAGTTCTTC
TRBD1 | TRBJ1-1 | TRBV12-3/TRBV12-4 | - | CASSFRVGQGGTEAFF | TGTGCCAGCAGCTTTAGGGTGGGACAGGGTGGCACTGAAGCTTTCTTT
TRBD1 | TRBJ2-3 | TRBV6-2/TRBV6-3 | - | CASSRQGRTDTQYF | TGTGCCAGCAGCCGACAGGGCCGAACAGATACGCAGTATTTT
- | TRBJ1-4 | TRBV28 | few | CASSFGGATNEKLFF | TGTGCCAGCAGTTTCGGGGGGGCTACTAATGAAAAACTGTTTTTT
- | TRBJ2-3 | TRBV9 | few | CASSVGRVTSTDTQYF | TGTGCCAGCAGCGTAGGGAGGGTAACTAGCACAGATACGCAGTATTTT
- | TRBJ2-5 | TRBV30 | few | CAWSVESLETQYF | TGTGCCTGGAGTGTGGAGTCATTGGAGACCCAGTACTTC
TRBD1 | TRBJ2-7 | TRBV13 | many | CASSSRDRAGEQYF | TGTGCCAGCAGCTCCCGGGACAGGGCAGGCGAGCAGTACTTC
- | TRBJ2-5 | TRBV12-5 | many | CAMTVSQETQYF | TGTGCTATGACAGTAAGCCAAGAGACCCAGTACTTC
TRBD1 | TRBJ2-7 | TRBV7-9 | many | CASSFRGYGALEQYF | TGTGCCAGCAGCTTCAGGGGGTACGGCGCCCTCGAGCAGTACTTC
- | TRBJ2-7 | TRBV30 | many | CAWSGIGRGINYEQYF | TGTGCCTGGAGCGGAATAGGCAGGGGTATTAACTACGAGCAGTACTTC
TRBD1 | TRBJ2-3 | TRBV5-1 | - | CASSPRQGRLDTQYF | TGCGCCAGCAGCCCCCGACAGGGGAGATTGGATACGCAGTATTTT
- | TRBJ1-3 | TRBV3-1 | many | CASSQEDRGNTIYF | TGTGCCAGCAGCCAAGAAGATCGGGGAAACACCATATATTTT
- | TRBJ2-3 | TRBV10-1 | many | CASGDRAGTQYF | TGCGCCAGCGGAGACAGGGCGGGAACGCAGTATTTT
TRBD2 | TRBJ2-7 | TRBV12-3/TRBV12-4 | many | CASRPGASGKYSYEQYF | TGTGCCAGTAGGCCCGGGGCTAGCGGGAAGTACTCCTACGAGCAGTACTTC
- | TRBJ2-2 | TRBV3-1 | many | CASSHLGRNRAGELFF | TGTGCCAGCAGCCATCTTGGGAGAAACAGGGCCGGGGAGCTGTTTTTT
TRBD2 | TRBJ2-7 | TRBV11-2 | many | CASSWGGIGSYEQYF | TGTGCCAGCAGCTGGGGAGGGATAGGGTCCTACGAGCAGTACTTC
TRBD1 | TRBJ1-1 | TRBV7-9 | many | CASSPGGVEAFF | TGTGCCAGCAGCCCAGGGGGCGTTGAAGCTTTCTTT
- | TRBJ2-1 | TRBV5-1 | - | CASSLERPGVENEQFF | TGCGCCAGCAGCTTGGAACGTCCGGGAGTAGAGAATGAGCAGTTCTTC
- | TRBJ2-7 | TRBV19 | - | CASSAPGTTYEQYF | TGTGCCAGTAGTGCTCCCGGGACAACCTACGAGCAGTACTTC
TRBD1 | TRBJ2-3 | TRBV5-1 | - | CASSFGTGRIDTQYF | TGCGCCAGCAGCTTCGGGACAGGGCGGATAGATACGCAGTATTTT
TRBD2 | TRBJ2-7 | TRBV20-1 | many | CSARTSGGPYEQYF | TGCAGTGCTAGGACTAGCGGAGGGCCCTACGAGCAGTACTTC
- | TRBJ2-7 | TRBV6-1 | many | CASSEGPSPSYEQYF | TGTGCCAGCAGTGAAGGTCCCAGCCCCTCCTACGAGCAGTACTTC
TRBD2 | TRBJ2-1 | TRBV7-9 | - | CASSLMPGLAGNEQFF | TGTGCCAGCAGCTTAATGCCGGGACTAGCGGGGAATGAGCAGTTCTTC
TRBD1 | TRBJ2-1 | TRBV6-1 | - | CASTWGPGQTYNEQFF | TGTGCCAGCACCTGGGGTCCGGGACAGACCTACAATGAGCAGTTCTTC
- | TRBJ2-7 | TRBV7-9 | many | CASSLGGTYEQYF | TGTGCCAGCAGCTTAGGTGGGACCTACGAGCAGTACTTC
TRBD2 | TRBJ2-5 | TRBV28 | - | CASSFLNGRARETQYF | TGTGCCAGCAGTTTTTTGAACGGGAGGGCCAGGGAGACCCAGTACTTC
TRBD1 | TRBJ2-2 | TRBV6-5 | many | CASSFRDRVIFANTGELFF | TGTGCCAGCAGTTTCCGGGACAGGGTAATATTCGCGAACACCGGGGAGCTGTTTTTT
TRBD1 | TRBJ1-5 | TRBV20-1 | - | CSARDFDRASNQPQHF | TGCAGTGCTAGAGACTTCGACAGGGCTAGCAATCAGCCCCAGCATTTT
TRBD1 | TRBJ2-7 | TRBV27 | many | CASSAGTGGPEQYF | TGTGCCAGCAGTGCCGGGACAGGGGGCCCCGAGCAGTACTTC
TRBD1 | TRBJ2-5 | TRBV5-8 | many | CASSRGTGWPETQYF | TGTGCCAGCAGCCGAGGGACAGGGTGGCCAGAGACCCAGTACTTC
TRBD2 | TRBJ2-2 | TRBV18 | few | CASSPYTSGRTSGELFF | TGTGCCAGCTCACCATACACTAGCGGGAGGACCTCGGGGGAGCTGTTTTTT
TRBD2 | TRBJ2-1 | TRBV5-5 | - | CASSPERLAGVPNEQFF | TGTGCCAGCAGCCCAGAGCGACTAGCGGGAGTCCCCAATGAGCAGTTCTTC
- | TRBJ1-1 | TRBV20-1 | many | CSARQGNTEAFF | TGCAGTGCTAGACAGGGAAACACTGAAGCTTTCTTT
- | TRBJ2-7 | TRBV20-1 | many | CSASQASEWYEQYF | TGCAGTGCTAGTCAGGCTAGCGAGTGGTACGAGCAGTACTTC
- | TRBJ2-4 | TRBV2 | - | CASSEARSANIQYF | TGTGCCAGCAGTGAAGCGCGCAGTGCTAACATTCAGTACTTC
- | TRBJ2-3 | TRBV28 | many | CASRTPGVEEYF | TGTGCCAGCAGGACACCAGGGGTGGAGGAGTATTTT
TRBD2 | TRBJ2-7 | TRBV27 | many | CASRAGTNTEQYF | TGTGCCAGCCGAGCAGGGACTAATACCGAGCAGTACTTC
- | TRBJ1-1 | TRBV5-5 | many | CASSLEGLPTTEAFF | TGTGCCAGCAGCTTGGAGGGGCTTCCGACCACTGAAGCTTTCTTT
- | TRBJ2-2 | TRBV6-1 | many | CASSSQGAGELFF | TGTGCCAGCAGCTCTCAGGGAGCCGGGGAGCTGTTTTTT
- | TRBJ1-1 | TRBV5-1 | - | CASSTGLRNTEAFF | TGCGCCAGCAGCACGGGACTTAGGAACACTGAAGCTTTCTTT
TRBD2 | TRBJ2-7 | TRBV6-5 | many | CASSSPGGSGRSHVYEQYF | TGTGCCAGCAGTTCTCCGGGGGGTAGCGGGAGGTCTCATGTCTACGAGCAGTACTTC
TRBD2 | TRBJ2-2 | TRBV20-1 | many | CSARVTSGRVNTGELFF | TGCAGTGCTAGAGTTACTAGCGGGAGGGTGAACACCGGGGAGCTGTTTTTT
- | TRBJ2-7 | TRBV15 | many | CATSRESLREQYF | TGTGCCACCAGCAGGGAATCTCTCCGCGAGCAGTACTTC
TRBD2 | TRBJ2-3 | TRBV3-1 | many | CASSHPGTRGSTDTQYF | TGTGCCAGCAGCCACCCCGGGACTAGGGGGAGCACAGATACGCAGTATTTT